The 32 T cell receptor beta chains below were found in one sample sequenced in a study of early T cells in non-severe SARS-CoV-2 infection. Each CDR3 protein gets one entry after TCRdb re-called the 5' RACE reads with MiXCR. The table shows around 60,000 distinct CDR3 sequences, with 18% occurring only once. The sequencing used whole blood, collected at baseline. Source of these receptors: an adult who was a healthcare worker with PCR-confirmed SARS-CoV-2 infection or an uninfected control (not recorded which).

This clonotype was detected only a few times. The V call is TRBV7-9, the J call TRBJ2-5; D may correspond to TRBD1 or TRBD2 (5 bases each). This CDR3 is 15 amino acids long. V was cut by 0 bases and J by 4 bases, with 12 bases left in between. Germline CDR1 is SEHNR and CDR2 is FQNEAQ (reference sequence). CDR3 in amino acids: CASSLALGGAETQYF. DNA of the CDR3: TGTGCCAGCAGCTTAGCGCTTGGGGGAGCAGAGACCCAGTACTTC.

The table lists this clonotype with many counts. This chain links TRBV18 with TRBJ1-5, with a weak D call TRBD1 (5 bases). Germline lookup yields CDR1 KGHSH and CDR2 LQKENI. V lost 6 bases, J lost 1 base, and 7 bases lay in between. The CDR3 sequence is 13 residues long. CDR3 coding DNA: TGTGCCAGCTCCCCAGGGAGCAATCAGCCCCAGCATTTT. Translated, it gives CASSPGSNQPQHF.

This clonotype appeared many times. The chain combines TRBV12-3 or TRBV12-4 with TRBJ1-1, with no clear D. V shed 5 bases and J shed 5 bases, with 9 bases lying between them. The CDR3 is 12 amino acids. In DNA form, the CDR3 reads TGTGCCAGCAGTCCCCTCTTTACTGAAGCTTTCTTT. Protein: CASSPLFTEAFF.

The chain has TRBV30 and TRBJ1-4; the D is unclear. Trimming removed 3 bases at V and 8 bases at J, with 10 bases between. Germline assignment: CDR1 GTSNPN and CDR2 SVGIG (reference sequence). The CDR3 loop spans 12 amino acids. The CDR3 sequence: CAWSFQLEKLFF. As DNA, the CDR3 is TGTGCCTGGAGCTTCCAGTTGGAAAAACTGTTTTTT.

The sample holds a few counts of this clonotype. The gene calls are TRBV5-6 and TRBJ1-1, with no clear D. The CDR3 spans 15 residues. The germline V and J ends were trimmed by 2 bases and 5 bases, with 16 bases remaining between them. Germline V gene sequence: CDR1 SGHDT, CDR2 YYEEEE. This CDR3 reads CASSFYSNPATEAFF. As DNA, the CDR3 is TGTGCCAGCAGCTTCTACTCGAATCCGGCGACTGAAGCTTTCTTT.

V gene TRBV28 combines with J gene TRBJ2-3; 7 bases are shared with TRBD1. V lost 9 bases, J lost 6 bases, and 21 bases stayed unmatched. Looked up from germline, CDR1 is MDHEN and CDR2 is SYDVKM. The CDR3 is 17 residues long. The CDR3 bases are TGTGCCAGTAGAGAGAACCGGGACAGAAATCAGGTGGATACGCAGTATTTT. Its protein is CASRENRDRNQVDTQYF.

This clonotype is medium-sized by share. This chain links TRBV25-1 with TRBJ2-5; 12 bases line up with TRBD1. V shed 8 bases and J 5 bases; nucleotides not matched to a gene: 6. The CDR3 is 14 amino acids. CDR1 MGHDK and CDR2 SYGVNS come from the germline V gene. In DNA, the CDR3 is TGTGCCAGCGCCGGGACAGGGGGCCTCGAGACCCAGTACTTC. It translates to CASAGTGGLETQYF.

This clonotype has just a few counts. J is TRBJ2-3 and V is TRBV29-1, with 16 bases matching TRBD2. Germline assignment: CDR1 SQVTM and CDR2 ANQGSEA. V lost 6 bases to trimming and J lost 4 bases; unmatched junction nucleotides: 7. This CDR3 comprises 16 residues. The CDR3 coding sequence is TGCAGCGTGCCTTCCGGGACTAGCGGGGGGGCAGATACGCAGTATTTT. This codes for CSVPSGTSGGADTQYF.

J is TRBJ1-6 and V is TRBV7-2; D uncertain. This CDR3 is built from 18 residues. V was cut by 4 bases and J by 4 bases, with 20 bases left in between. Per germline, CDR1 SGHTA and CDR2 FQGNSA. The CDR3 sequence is CASSSRPSTQLYNSPLHF. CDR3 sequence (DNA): TGTGCCAGCAGCTCTCGACCATCCACCCAGCTTTATAATTCACCCCTCCACTTT.

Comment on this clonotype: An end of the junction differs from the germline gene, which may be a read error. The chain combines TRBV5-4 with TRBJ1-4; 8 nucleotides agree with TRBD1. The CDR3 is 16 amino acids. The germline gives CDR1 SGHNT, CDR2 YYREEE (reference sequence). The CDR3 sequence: CVSSLDRASTTEKLFF. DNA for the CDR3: TGTGTCAGCAGCTTGGACAGGGCGTCGACTACAGAAAAACTGTTTTTT.

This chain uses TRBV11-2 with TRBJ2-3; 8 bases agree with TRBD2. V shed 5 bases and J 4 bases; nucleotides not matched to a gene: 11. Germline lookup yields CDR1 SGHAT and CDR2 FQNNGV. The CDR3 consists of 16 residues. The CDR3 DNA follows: TGTGCCAGCAGCCCCCTCGGGAGGGCCGTGGCAGATACGCAGTATTTT. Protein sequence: CASSPLGRAVADTQYF.

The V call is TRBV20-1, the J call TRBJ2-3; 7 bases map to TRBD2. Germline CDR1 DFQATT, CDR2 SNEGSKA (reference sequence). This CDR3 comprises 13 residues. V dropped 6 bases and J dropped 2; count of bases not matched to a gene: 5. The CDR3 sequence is CSAQRDSTDTQYF. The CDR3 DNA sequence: TGCAGTGCACAGCGGGACTCCACAGATACGCAGTATTTT.

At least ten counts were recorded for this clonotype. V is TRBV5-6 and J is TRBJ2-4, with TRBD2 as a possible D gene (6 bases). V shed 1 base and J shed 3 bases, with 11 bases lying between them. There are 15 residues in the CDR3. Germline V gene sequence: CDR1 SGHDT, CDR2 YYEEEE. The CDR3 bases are TGTGCCAGCAGCTTGTTATCGGGGGACAAAAACATTCAGTACTTC. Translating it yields CASSLLSGDKNIQYF.

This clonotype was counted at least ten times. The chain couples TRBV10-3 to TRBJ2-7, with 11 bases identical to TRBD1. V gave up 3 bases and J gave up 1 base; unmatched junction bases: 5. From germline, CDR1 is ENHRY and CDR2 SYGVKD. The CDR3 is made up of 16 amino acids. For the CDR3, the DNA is TGTGCCATCAGTGATCCTGGACAGGGGGCATCCTACGAGCAGTACTTC. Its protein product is CAISDPGQGASYEQYF.

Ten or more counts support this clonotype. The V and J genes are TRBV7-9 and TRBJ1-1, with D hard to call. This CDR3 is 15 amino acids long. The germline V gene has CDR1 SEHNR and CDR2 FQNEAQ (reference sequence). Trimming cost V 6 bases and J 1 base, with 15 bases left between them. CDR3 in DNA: TGTGCCAGCAGAAACGGACGGGCGACGAACACTGAAGCTTTCTTT. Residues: CASRNGRATNTEAFF. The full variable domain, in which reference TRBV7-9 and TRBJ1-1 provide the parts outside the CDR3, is DTGVSQNPRHKITKRGQNVTFRCDPISEHNRLYWYRQTLGQGPEFLTYFQNEAQLEKSRLLSDRFSAERPKGSFSTLEIQRTEQGDSAMYLCASRNGRATNTEAFFGQGTRLTVV.

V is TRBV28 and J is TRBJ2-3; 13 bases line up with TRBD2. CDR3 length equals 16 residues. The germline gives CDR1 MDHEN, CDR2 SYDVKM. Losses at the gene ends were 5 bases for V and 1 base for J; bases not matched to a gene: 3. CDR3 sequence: CASSPGLAGRTDTQYF. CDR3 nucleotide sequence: TGTGCCAGCAGTCCGGGACTAGCGGGACGCACAGATACGCAGTATTTT.

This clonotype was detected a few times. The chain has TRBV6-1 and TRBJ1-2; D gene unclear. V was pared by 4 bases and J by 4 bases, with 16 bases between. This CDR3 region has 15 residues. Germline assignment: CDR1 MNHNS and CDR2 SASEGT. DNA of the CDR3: TGTGCCAGCAGTGTTCTACCGGACCGACTCTATGGCTACACCTTC. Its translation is CASSVLPDRLYGYTF.

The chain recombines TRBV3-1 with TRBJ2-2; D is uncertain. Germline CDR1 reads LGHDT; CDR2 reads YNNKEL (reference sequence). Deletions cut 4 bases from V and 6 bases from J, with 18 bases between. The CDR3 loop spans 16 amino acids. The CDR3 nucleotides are TGTGCCAGCAGCCTAATAAGGTCCGCCTCCTCCGGGGAGCTGTTTTTT. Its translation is CASSLIRSASSGELFF.

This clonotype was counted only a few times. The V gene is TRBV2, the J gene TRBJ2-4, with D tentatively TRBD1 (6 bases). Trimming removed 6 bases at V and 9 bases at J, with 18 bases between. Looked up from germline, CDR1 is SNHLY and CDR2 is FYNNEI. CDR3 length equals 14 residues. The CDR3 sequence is CASSTWGLVGIQYF. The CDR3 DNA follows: TGTGCCAGCAGCACCTGGGGGCTCGTCGGCATTCAGTACTTC.

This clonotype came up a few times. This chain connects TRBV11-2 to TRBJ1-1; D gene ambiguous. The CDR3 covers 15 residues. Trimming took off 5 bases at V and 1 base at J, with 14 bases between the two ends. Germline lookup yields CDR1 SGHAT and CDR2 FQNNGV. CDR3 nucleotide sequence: TGTGCCAGCAGCCTAACCCTAGGAAGGAACACTGAAGCTTTCTTT. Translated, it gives CASSLTLGRNTEAFF.

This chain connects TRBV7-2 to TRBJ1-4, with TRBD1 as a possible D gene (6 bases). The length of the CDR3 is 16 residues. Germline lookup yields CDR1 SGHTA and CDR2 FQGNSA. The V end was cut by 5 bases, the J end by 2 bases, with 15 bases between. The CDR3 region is CASSTQTGVTNEKLFF. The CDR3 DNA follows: TGTGCCAGCAGCACCCAGACAGGAGTTACTAATGAAAAACTGTTTTTT.

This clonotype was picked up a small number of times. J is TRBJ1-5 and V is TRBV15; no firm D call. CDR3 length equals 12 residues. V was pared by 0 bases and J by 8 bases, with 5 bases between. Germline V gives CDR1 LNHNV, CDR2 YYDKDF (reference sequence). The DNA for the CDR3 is TGTGCCACCAGCAGAGATAGCAAGCCCCAGCATTTT. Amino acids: CATSRDSKPQHF.

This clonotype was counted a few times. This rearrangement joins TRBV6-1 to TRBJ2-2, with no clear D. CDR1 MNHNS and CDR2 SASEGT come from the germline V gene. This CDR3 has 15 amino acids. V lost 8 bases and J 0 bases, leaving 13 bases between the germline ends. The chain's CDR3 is CASGRLGTNTGELFF. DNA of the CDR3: TGTGCCAGCGGTAGATTGGGGACGAACACCGGGGAGCTGTTTTTT.

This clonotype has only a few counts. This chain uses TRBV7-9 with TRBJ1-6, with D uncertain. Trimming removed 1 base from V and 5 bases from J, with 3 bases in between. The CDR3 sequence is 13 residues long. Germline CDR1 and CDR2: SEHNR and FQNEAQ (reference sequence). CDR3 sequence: CASSLGDNSPLHF. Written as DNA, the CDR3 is TGTGCCAGCAGCTTAGGAGATAATTCACCCCTCCACTTT.

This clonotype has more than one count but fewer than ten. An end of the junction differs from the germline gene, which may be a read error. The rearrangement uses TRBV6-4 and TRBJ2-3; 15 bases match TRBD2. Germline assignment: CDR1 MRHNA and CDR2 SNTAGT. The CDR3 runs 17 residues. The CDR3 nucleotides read TGTGCCACCAGTCCAGGACTAGCGGGGGGGCCCGCAGATACGCAGTATTTT. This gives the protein CATSPGLAGGPADTQYF.

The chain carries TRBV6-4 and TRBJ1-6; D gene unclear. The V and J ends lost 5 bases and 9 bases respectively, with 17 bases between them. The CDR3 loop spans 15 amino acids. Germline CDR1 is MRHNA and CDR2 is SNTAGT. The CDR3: CASSHTAERGSPLHF. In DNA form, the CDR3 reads TGTGCCAGCAGTCACACAGCAGAACGGGGTTCACCCCTCCACTTT.

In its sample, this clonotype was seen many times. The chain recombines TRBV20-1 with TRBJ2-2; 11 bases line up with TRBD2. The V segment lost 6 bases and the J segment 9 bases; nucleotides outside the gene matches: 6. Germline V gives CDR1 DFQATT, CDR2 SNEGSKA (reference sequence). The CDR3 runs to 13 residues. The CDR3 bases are TGCAGTGCAGGGACTAGCGGAGGTCGGGAGCTGTTTTTT. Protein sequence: CSAGTSGGRELFF.

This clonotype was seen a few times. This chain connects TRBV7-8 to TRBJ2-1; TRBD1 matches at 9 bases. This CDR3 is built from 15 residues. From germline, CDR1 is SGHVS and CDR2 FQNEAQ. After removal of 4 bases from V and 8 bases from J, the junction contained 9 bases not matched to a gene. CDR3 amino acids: CASSSKGTGYHEQFF. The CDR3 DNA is TGTGCCAGCAGCTCGAAAGGGACAGGGTACCATGAGCAGTTCTTC.

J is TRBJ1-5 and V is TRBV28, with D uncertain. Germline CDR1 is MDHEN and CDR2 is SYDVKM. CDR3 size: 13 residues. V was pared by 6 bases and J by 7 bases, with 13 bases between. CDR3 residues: CASSPRLGQPQHF. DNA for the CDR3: TGTGCCAGCAGCCCACGATTAGGCCAGCCCCAGCATTTT.

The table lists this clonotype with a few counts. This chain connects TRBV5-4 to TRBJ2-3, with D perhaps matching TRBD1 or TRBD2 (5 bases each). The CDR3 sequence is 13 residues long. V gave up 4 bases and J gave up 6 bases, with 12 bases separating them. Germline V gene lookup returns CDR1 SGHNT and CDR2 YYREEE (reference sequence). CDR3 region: CASSAGTYDTQYF. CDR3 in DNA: TGTGCCAGCAGCGCCGGGACCTACGATACGCAGTATTTT.

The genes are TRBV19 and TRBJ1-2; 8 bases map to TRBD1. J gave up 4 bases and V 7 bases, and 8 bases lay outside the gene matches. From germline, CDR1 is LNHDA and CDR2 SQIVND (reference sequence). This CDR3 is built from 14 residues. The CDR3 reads CASINPGGTYGYTF. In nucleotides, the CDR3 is TGTGCCAGTATAAATCCAGGGGGCACCTATGGCTACACCTTC.

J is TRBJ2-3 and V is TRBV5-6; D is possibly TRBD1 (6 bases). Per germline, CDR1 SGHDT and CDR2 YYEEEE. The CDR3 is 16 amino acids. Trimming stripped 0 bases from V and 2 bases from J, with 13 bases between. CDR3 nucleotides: TGTGCCAGCAGCTTGGAAGTTGGGGGCACCACAGATACGCAGTATTTT. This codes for CASSLEVGGTTDTQYF. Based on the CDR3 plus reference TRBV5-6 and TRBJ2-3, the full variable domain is DAGVTQSPTHLIKTRGQQVTLRCSPKSGHDTVSWYQQALGQGPQFIFQYYEEEERQRGNFPDRFSGHQFPNYSSELNVNALLLGDSALYLCASSLEVGGTTDTQYFGPGTRLTVL.